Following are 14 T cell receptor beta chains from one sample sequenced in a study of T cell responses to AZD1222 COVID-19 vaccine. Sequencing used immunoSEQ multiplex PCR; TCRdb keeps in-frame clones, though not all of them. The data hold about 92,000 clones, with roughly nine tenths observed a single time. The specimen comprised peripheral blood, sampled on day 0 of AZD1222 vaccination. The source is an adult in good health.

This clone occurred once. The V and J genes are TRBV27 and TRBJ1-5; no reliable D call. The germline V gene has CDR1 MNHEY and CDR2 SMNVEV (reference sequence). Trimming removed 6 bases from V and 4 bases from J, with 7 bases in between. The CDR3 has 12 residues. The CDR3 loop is CASRTVNQPQHF. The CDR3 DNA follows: TGTGCCAGCAGGACGGTAAATCAGCCCCAGCATTTT.

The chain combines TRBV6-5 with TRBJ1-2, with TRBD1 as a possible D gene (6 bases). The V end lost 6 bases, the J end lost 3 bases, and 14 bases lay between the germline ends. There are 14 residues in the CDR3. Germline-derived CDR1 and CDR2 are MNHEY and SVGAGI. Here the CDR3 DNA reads TGTGCCAGCAGACCTGGGGGGGGCTACTATGGCTACACCTTC. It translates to CASRPGGGYYGYTF.

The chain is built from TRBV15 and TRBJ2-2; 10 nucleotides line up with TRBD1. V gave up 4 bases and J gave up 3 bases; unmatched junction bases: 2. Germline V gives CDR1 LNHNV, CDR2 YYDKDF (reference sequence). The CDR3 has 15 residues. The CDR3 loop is CATSIGQGDTGELFF. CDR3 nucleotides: TGTGCCACCAGCATTGGACAGGGGGACACCGGGGAGCTGTTTTTT.

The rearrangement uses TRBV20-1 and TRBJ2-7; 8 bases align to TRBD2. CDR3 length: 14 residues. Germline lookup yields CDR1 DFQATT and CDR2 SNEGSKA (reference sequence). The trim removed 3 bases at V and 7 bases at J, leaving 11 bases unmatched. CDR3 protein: CSASFSGSSREQYF. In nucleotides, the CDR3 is TGCAGTGCTAGTTTCAGCGGGAGCTCGAGGGAGCAGTACTTC.

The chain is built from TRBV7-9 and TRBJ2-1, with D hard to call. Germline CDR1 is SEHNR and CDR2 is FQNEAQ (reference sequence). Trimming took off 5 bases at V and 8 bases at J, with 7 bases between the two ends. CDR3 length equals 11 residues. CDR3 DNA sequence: TGTGCCAGCAGCCCCACGCATGAGCAGTTCTTC. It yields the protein CASSPTHEQFF.

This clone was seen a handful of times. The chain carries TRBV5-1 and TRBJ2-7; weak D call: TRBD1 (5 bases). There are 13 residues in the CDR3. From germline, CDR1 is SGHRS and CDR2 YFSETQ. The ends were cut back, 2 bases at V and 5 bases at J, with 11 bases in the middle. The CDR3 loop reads CASSFPGIHEQYF. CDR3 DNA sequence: TGCGCCAGCAGCTTTCCAGGGATCCACGAGCAGTACTTC.

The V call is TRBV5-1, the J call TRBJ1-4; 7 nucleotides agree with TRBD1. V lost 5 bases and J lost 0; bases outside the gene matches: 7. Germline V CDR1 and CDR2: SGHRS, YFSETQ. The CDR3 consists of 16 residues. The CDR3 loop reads CASRGGQTATNEKLFF. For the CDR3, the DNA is TGCGCCAGCAGGGGGGGACAGACTGCAACTAATGAAAAACTGTTTTTT. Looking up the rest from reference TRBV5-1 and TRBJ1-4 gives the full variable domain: KAGVTQTPRYLIKTRGQQVTLSCSPISGHRSVSWYQQTPGQGLQFLFEYFSETQRNKGNFPGRFSGRQFSNSRSEMNVSTLELGDSALYLCASRGGQTATNEKLFFGSGTQLSVL.

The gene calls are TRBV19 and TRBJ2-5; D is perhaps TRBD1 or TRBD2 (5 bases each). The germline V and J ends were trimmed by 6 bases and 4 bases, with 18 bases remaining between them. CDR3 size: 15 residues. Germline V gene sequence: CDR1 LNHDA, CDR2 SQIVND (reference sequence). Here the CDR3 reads CASSSRDGWRETQYF. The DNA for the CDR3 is TGTGCCAGTAGCTCTCGGGACGGTTGGAGAGAGACCCAGTACTTC.

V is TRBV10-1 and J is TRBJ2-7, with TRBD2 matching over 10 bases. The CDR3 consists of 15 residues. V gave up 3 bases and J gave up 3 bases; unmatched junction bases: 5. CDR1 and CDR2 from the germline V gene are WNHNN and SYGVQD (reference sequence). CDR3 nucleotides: TGCGCCAGCAGTGATAGTCTAGCGGGGGACTACGAGCAGTACTTC. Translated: CASSDSLAGDYEQYF.

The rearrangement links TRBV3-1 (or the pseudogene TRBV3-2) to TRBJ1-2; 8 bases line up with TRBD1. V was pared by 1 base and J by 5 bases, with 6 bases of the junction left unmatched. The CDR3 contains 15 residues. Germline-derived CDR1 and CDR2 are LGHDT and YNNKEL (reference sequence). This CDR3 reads CASSQVVTGGYGYTF. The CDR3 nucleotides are TGTGCCAGCAGCCAAGTTGTAACAGGGGGTTATGGCTACACCTTC.

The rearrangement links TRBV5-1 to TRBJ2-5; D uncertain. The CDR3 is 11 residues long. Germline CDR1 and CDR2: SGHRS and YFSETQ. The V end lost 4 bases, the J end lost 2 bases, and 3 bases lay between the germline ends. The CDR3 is CASSGQETQYF. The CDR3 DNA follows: TGCGCCAGCAGCGGGCAAGAGACCCAGTACTTC.

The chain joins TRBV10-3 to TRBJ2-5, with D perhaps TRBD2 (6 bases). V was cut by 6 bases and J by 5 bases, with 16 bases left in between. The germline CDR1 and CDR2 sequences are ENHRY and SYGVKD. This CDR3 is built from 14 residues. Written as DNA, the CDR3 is TGTGCCATCAGGGAGACCGGGACTTCCGAGACCCAGTACTTC. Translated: CAIRETGTSETQYF.

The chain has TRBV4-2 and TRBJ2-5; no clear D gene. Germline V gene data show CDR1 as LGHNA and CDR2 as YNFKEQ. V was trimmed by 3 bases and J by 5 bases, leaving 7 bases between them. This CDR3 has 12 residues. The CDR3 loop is CASSHRPETQYF. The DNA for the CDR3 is TGTGCCAGCAGCCATCGCCCCGAGACCCAGTACTTC.

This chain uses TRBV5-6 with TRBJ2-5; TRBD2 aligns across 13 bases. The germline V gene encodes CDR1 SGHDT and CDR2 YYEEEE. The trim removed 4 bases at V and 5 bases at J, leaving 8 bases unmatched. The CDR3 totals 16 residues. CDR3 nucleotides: TGTGCCAGCAGCAACCGACTAGCGGGGGGTTATGAGACCCAGTACTTC. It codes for CASSNRLAGGYETQYF.